This passage covers 25 T cell receptor beta chains from one sample sequenced in a study of CD8 T cells in Susac syndrome. The RNA, roughly 0.45 to 1 ug, was put through reverse transcription using random hexamers. TCRdb reprocessed the immunoSEQ multiplex PCR reads via MiXCR and lists one record per CDR3 protein. Found here are some 260,000 distinct CDR3 sequences, 85% to 95% of them singletons; the top ten hold approximately 0.072%. Sequencing was done on a sample of CD4+ T cells from PBMCs. The receptors were sampled from a human donor with multiple sclerosis.

Only one count was recorded for this clonotype. The V and J genes are TRBV4-1 and TRBJ2-4; 7 bases line up with TRBD1. Germline V gives CDR1 MGHRA, CDR2 YSYEKL. The CDR3 is 15 residues long. V was pared by 3 bases and J by 5 bases, with 7 bases of the junction left unmatched. The CDR3 sequence is CASSHADRDENIQYF. CDR3 sequence (DNA): TGCGCCAGCAGCCATGCTGACAGGGATGAAAACATTCAGTACTTC.

The rearrangement uses TRBV15 and TRBJ1-5; TRBD1 matches at 12 bases. Per the germline V gene, CDR1 is LNHNV and CDR2 is YYDKDF (reference sequence). This CDR3 spans 16 amino acids. The V and J ends lost 5 bases and 2 bases, in that order; junction bases with no gene match: 4. The CDR3 protein is CATSRDRGPGNQPQHF. CDR3 bases: TGTGCCACCAGCCGGGACAGGGGGCCTGGCAATCAGCCCCAGCATTTT.

The gene calls are TRBV25-1 and TRBJ2-7, with D perhaps TRBD1 (5 bases). The V and J ends lost 6 bases and 0 bases respectively, with 21 bases between them. From germline, CDR1 is MGHDK and CDR2 SYGVNS. The CDR3 is made up of 17 amino acids. The CDR3 loop reads CASSLNLCFDSSYEQYV. The CDR3 DNA reads as TGTGCCAGCAGCTTGAATTTATGTTTCGACAGCTCCTACGAGCAGTACGTC.

This clonotype was seen a few times. The V call is TRBV28, the J call TRBJ1-2; D is possibly TRBD1 (6 bases). Trimming pared 2 bases from V and 4 bases from J, leaving 14 bases between. This CDR3 comprises 15 residues. Germline CDR1 is MDHEN and CDR2 is SYDVKM. CDR3 nucleotides: TGTGCCAGCAGTTTACGGGGGGCAGGGATCTATGGCTACACCTTC. The encoded protein is CASSLRGAGIYGYTF.

This chain joins TRBV6-2 or TRBV6-3 and TRBJ2-7; unclear D gene. Germline V CDR1 and CDR2: MNHEY, SVGEGT. This CDR3 comprises 16 residues. Trimming removed 6 bases at V and 0 bases at J, with 18 bases between. The CDR3 is CASSRGSDSFSYEQYF. The CDR3 nucleotides are TGTGCCAGCAGCAGAGGCAGCGATTCGTTCTCCTACGAGCAGTACTTC.

The rearrangement links TRBV7-8 to TRBJ2-2; D is ambiguous. Germline loops: CDR1 SGHVS, CDR2 FQNEAQ. V gave up 5 bases and J gave up 3 bases, with 16 bases separating them. CDR3 length: 16 residues. The CDR3 here is CASSPIPLEYTGELFF. In DNA, the CDR3 is TGTGCCAGCAGCCCCATTCCGCTAGAGTACACCGGGGAGCTGTTTTTT.

The genes are TRBV6-5 and TRBJ2-5; a possible D gene is TRBD1 (7 bases). V was clipped by 5 bases and J by 5 bases, with 15 bases between them. CDR3 length: 14 amino acids. Germline V gene lookup returns CDR1 MNHEY and CDR2 SVGAGI. Written as DNA, the CDR3 is TGTGCCAGCAGTACTCGCGGGACAGCGGAGACCCAGTACTTC. This codes for CASSTRGTAETQYF.

This chain joins TRBV16 and TRBJ1-3; tentative D call: TRBD1 (5 bases). Trimming took off 0 bases at V and 0 bases at J, with 12 bases between the two ends. The germline CDR1 and CDR2 sequences are KGHSY and FQNENV. The CDR3 loop spans 17 amino acids. The CDR3 here is CASSQSAQAFSGNTIYF. DNA of the CDR3: TGTGCCAGCAGCCAATCGGCACAGGCATTCTCTGGAAACACCATATATTTT.

This chain links TRBV14 with TRBJ1-1, with a weak D call TRBD1 (5 bases). V lost 3 bases and J lost 5, with 13 bases in between. This CDR3 has 14 residues. CDR1 and CDR2 from the germline V gene are SGHDN and FVKESK. Written as DNA, the CDR3 is TGTGCCAGCAGCCAGCTCAGAAGGGGAACTGAAGCTTTCTTT. Amino acids: CASSQLRRGTEAFF.

The rearrangement joins TRBV7-8 to TRBJ1-3; weak D call: TRBD1 (5 bases). This CDR3 has 16 amino acids. Germline-derived CDR1 and CDR2 are SGHVS and FQNEAQ. Trimming stripped 0 bases from V and 4 bases from J, with 13 bases between. CDR3 residues: CASSLAMGTVGNTIYF. The CDR3 DNA reads as TGTGCCAGCAGCTTAGCGATGGGGACGGTCGGAAACACCATATATTTT.

The CDR3 nucleotides are TGTGCCTGGAGGGACAGCCCGGTGCCGGCTTCACCCCTCCACTTT. Encoded protein: CAWRDSPVPASPLHF. The J gene is TRBJ1-6, the V gene TRBV30, with a possible D match to TRBD1 (6 bases). The CDR3 sequence is 15 residues long. From germline, CDR1 is GTSNPN and CDR2 SVGIG (reference sequence). The ends were cut back, 3 bases at V and 9 bases at J, with 18 bases in the middle. Complete variable domain (other parts from reference TRBV30 and TRBJ1-6): SQTIHQWPATLVQPVGSPLSLECTVEGTSNPNLYWYRQAAGRGLQLLFYSVGIGQISSEVPQNLSASRPQDRQFILSSKKLLLSDSGFYLCAWRDSPVPASPLHFGNGTRLTVT.

This clonotype was seen once. This chain joins TRBV7-9 and TRBJ1-3; 10 bases are a match to TRBD1. The junction had 4 bases not matched to a gene; V was cut back by 5 bases and J by 3 bases. This CDR3 spans 15 amino acids. Germline values: CDR1 SEHNR, CDR2 FQNEAQ (reference sequence). The CDR3 nucleotides are TGTGCCAGCAGCGTGACAGGGGGCGATGGAAACACCATATATTTT. Amino acid sequence: CASSVTGGDGNTIYF.

The chain recombines TRBV12-3 or TRBV12-4 with TRBJ2-1; no reliable D call. CDR3 length: 16 amino acids. The V gene lost 3 bases and the J gene lost 0 bases, with 12 bases spanning the gap. The CDR3 region has the DNA TGTGCCAGCAGTTTCGGGCGGCAGAGCTCCTACAATGAGCAGTTCTTC. Encoded protein: CASSFGRQSSYNEQFF.

The CDR3 reads CASSRLQGKNEKLFF. The CDR3 nucleotides are TGTGCCAGCAGCCGTTTACAAGGAAAAAATGAAAAACTGTTTTTT. The genes are TRBV11-2 and TRBJ1-4, with D unresolved. Germline CDR1 reads SGHAT; CDR2 reads FQNNGV. The CDR3 consists of 15 residues. Trimming shortened V by 5 bases and J by 5 bases, and 15 bases separated the two germline ends.

The chain recombines TRBV14 with TRBJ2-3, with D possibly matching TRBD2 (6 bases). V shed 4 bases and J shed 2 bases, with 13 bases lying between them. The CDR3 has 15 residues. Per germline, CDR1 SGHDN and CDR2 FVKESK. The CDR3 sequence is CASSRIQDYTDTQYF. The DNA for the CDR3 is TGTGCCAGCAGCCGGATTCAGGACTACACAGATACGCAGTATTTT. Variable domain in full (rest from reference TRBV14 and TRBJ2-3): EAGVTQFPSHSVIEKGQTVTLRCDPISGHDNLYWYRRVMGKEIKFLLHFVKESKQDESGMPNNRFLAERTGGTYSTLKVQPAELEDSGVYFCASSRIQDYTDTQYFGPGTRLTVL.

J is TRBJ1-1 and V is TRBV29-1; D not resolved. The ends were cut back, 4 bases at V and 0 bases at J, with 9 bases in the middle. The CDR3 is 13 amino acids. Germline CDR1 SQVTM, CDR2 ANQGSEA. CDR3 residues: CSVASSMNTEAFF. In DNA, the CDR3 is TGCAGCGTTGCCAGCAGCATGAACACTGAAGCTTTCTTT.

V gene TRBV30 combines with J gene TRBJ2-5; 13 nucleotides align to TRBD2. The CDR3 totals 14 residues. V trimming: 3 bases; J trimming: 2 bases; junction bases outside the gene matches: 0. The germline V gene encodes CDR1 GTSNPN and CDR2 SVGIG (reference sequence). CDR3 DNA sequence: TGTGCCTGGAGACTAGCGGGAGGGCAAGAGACCCAGTACTTC. Protein: CAWRLAGGQETQYF. The complete variable domain, with remaining parts taken from reference TRBV30 and TRBJ2-5, reads SQTIHQWPATLVQPVGSPLSLECTVEGTSNPNLYWYRQAAGRGLQLLFYSVGIGQISSEVPQNLSASRPQDRQFILSSKKLLLSDSGFYLCAWRLAGGQETQYFGPGTRLLVL.

The chain has TRBV3-1 and TRBJ1-1; D remains unclear. V lost 1 base and J 3 bases, leaving 12 bases between the germline ends. The CDR3 is 15 residues long. Germline V CDR1 and CDR2: LGHDT, YNNKEL (reference sequence). Here the CDR3 DNA reads TGTGCCAGCAGCCAAGTGGGTAGTTCGCACACTGAAGCTTTCTTT. Translated: CASSQVGSSHTEAFF.

V usage is TRBV3-1 and J usage is TRBJ1-4, with D tentatively TRBD1 (6 bases). The CDR3 runs 14 residues. V dropped 10 bases and J dropped 3 bases, with 15 bases sitting between them. Germline V CDR1 and CDR2: LGHDT, YNNKEL (reference sequence). The CDR3 nucleotides are TGTGCCACCAGTTCAGGGGACGCTAATGAAAAACTGTTTTTT. Translating it yields CATSSGDANEKLFF.

This clonotype showed up just once. This sequence joins TRBV28 and TRBJ1-5; D uncertain. Germline-derived CDR1 and CDR2 are MDHEN and SYDVKM. The CDR3 extends over 13 amino acids. Deletions cut 5 bases from V and 7 bases from J, with 12 bases between. CDR3 sequence reads: CASSPPGVQPQHF. The CDR3 nucleotides are TGTGCCAGCAGTCCCCCCGGGGTGCAGCCCCAGCATTTT.

CDR3 loop: CASSWAGRNNEKLFF. DNA of the CDR3: TGTGCCAGCAGCTGGGCGGGACGGAATAATGAAAAACTGTTTTTT. This chain joins TRBV7-2 and TRBJ1-4, with a tentative D call TRBD1 (5 bases). CDR3 length equals 15 residues. Trimming removed 4 bases at V and 4 bases at J, with 13 bases between. Germline V gene sequence: CDR1 SGHTA, CDR2 FQGNSA. Full variable domain (remainder filled in from reference TRBV7-2 and TRBJ1-4): GAGVSQSPSNKVTEKGKDVELRCDPISGHTALYWYRQSLGQGLEFLIYFQGNSAPDKSGLPSDRFSAERTGGSVSTLTIQRTQQEDSAVYLCASSWAGRNNEKLFFGSGTQLSVL.

The chain joins TRBV5-6 to TRBJ2-2; tentative D call: TRBD1 (6 bases). V was pared by 0 bases and J by 5 bases, with 11 bases between. CDR1 and CDR2 from the germline V gene are SGHDT and YYEEEE. This CDR3 region has 15 residues. The CDR3 protein is CASSLGGRRTGELFF. The CDR3 DNA is TGTGCCAGCAGCTTGGGGGGGCGCCGGACCGGGGAGCTGTTTTTT.

The rearrangement joins TRBV7-2 to TRBJ2-1, with D hard to call. Germline V lookup: CDR1 SGHTA, CDR2 FQGNSA. The ends were cut back, 4 bases at V and 1 base at J, with 8 bases in the middle. The CDR3 runs 14 residues. The chain's CDR3 is CASSSPGSYNEQFF. CDR3 nucleotide sequence: TGTGCCAGCAGCTCGCCCGGATCCTACAATGAGCAGTTCTTC.

The sample holds one count of this clonotype. J is TRBJ2-7 and V is TRBV23-1; D ambiguous. TRBV23-1 is placed among ORFs of uncertain function. V lost 2 bases and J lost 3, with 5 bases in between. CDR3 length: 12 amino acids. CDR3 nucleotides: TGCGCCAGCAGTCAAACAGTCTACGAGCAGTACGTC. Protein sequence: CASSQTVYEQYV.

CDR3 DNA sequence: TGCGCCAGCAGCTTGTCGACACGAGAGACCCAGTACTTC. Protein sequence: CASSLSTRETQYF. This chain connects TRBV5-1 to TRBJ2-5; D is ambiguous. In germline, CDR1 is SGHRS, CDR2 YFSETQ. Trimming pared 1 base from V and 4 bases from J, leaving 8 bases between. The CDR3 has 13 residues. The full variable domain, in which reference TRBV5-1 and TRBJ2-5 provide the parts outside the CDR3, is KAGVTQTPRYLIKTRGQQVTLSCSPISGHRSVSWYQQTPGQGLQFLFEYFSETQRNKGNFPGRFSGRQFSNSRSEMNVSTLELGDSALYLCASSLSTRETQYFGPGTRLLVL.